The 6 T cell receptor beta chains below come from one sample, sequenced in a study of T cell repertoires in cytomegalovirus infection. These receptors' antigens are unknown. TCRdb processed the reads anew with MiXCR; each CDR3 protein has one entry. Of fewer than 850,000 distinct CDR3 sequences listed, 29% are singletons. Sequenced material: cultured CD8+ T cells from PBMCs, taken from culture after CMV antigen stimulation. The receptor source for this set is a human donor in good health (CMV status not recorded). Some clones in this sample may be carry-over from other donors' samples.

In this sample, this clonotype turned up many times. V gene TRBV7-2 combines with J gene TRBJ1-6; possible D gene TRBD1, 6 bases. The germline gives CDR1 SGHTA, CDR2 FQGNSA. The CDR3 spans 17 residues. V was pared by 1 base and J by 9 bases, with 19 bases between. As DNA, the CDR3 is TGTGCCAGCAGCTTAGATCCGGACAGAGTATTGAGTTCACCCCTCCACTTT. Protein: CASSLDPDRVLSSPLHF.

This clonotype occurred a few times. The V gene is TRBV6-2 or TRBV6-3, the J gene TRBJ2-5; no clear D. Trimming shortened V by 5 bases and J by 1 base, and 8 bases separated the two germline ends. The CDR3 contains 13 residues. The germline gives CDR1 MNHEY, CDR2 SVGEGT. The CDR3 region is CASSQFVQETQYF. The DNA for the CDR3 is TGTGCCAGCAGTCAATTCGTCCAAGAGACCCAGTACTTC.

This clonotype was seen more than once but under ten times. This chain joins TRBV7-2 and TRBJ1-5; 7 bases fit TRBD1. The germline gives CDR1 SGHTA, CDR2 FQGNSA. V was pared by 6 bases and J by 1 base, with 6 bases of the junction left unmatched. The CDR3 is made up of 15 amino acids. The CDR3 region is CASSQRGQSNQPQHF. DNA of the CDR3: TGTGCCAGCAGTCAGCGGGGACAGAGCAATCAGCCCCAGCATTTT.

In its sample, this clonotype was seen many times. The V and J genes are TRBV7-2 and TRBJ2-3, with D perhaps matching TRBD2 (7 bases). The V gene's germline CDR1 is SGHTA and CDR2 FQGNSA. The CDR3 extends over 15 amino acids. V lost 5 bases and J 4 bases, leaving 16 bases between the germline ends. The CDR3 nucleotides are TGTGCCAGCAGCCGTTTTGGGGGGGCCGCAGATACGCAGTATTTT. This gives the protein CASSRFGGAADTQYF.

This clonotype was observed at least ten times. V gene TRBV7-9 combines with J gene TRBJ1-1; D possibly corresponds to TRBD1 (5 bases). The V gene lost 2 bases and the J gene lost 4 bases, with 17 bases spanning the gap. CDR3 size: 16 residues. CDR1 and CDR2 (germline): SEHNR, FQNEAQ (reference sequence). CDR3 sequence reads: CASSLIGDLGVTEAFF. CDR3 DNA sequence: TGTGCCAGCAGCTTAATCGGCGACCTGGGGGTCACTGAAGCTTTCTTT.

This clonotype was recorded only once. This rearrangement joins TRBV2 to TRBJ2-7; weak D call: TRBD1 (5 bases). Germline lookup yields CDR1 SNHLY and CDR2 FYNNEI. Trimming left V 7 bases short and J 6 bases short, with 13 bases between. The CDR3 loop spans 12 amino acids. CDR3 sequence (DNA): TGTGCCAGCACAGGGAAGGTGGGCGAGCAGTACTTC. Translation: CASTGKVGEQYF. Together with reference TRBV2 and TRBJ2-7, the CDR3 gives the full variable domain: EPEVTQTPSHQVTQMGQEVILRCVPISNHLYFYWYRQILGQKVEFLVSFYNNEISEKSEIFDDQFSVERPDGSNFTLKIRSTKLEDSAMYFCASTGKVGEQYFGPGTRLTVT.